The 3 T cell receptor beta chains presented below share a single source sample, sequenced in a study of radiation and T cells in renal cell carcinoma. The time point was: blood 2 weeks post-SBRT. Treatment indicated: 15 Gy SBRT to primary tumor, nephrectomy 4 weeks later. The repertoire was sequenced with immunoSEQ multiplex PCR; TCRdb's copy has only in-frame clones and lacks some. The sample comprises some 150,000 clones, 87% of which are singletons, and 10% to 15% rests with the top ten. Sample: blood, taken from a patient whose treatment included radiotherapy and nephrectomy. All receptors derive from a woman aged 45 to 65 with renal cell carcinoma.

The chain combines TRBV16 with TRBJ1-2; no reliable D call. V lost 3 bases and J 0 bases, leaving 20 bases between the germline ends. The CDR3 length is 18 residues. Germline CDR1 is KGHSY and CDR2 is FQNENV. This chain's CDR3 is CASSQGSQISLANYGYTF. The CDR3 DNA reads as TGTGCCAGCAGCCAGGGCAGCCAGATTTCTCTTGCTAACTATGGCTACACCTTC.

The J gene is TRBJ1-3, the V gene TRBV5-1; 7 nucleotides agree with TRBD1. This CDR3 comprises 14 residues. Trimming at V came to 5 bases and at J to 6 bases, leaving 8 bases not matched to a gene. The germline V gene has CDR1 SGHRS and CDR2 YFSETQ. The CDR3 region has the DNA TGCGCCAGCAGTTTTACAGGGGATACAAACACCATATATTTT. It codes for CASSFTGDTNTIYF.

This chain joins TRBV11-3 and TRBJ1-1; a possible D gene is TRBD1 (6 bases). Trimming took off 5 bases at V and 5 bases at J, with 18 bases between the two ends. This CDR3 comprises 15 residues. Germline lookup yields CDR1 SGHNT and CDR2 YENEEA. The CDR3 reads CASSQDGGGRTEAFF. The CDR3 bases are TGTGCCAGCAGCCAGGACGGAGGGGGTCGGACTGAAGCTTTCTTT.